This T cell receptor beta chain was documented in a study of blood T cell repertoires in COVID-19 (dated by TCRdb to about 2020). In the study overall: Samples covering the acute and convalescent phases of COVID-19 were provided by collaborators in the United States, Italy and Spain. The material from the prospective study consisted of cDNA or gDNA derived from T cells, B-cell-depleted T cells, or PBMCs. Subjects who had been exposed to COVID-19, were actively infected with it, or had recovered from it provided the deeply sampled blood TCRbeta repertoires that made up the dataset. A freely available public database, intended as a resource for researchers studying the immune response to SARS-CoV-2, is where the repertoires were released. The samples were drawn from two sources: the first 160 participants of the ongoing ImmuneRACE study, and about 1,300 subjects contributed by 6 global collaborators. Sample metadata almost always included a de-identified subject ID, COVID-19 status, age in years and sex. Where available, HLA class I and class II types were obtained from metadata supplied by the sample provider rather than from assay-based typing.

TCRbeta CDR3 regions were amplified from genomic DNA using the immunoSEQ Assay, a bias-controlled multiplex PCR. On the authors' methods: Nucleated cell counts per sample were estimated from amplification of reference gene primers within the assay. Sequence reads were collapsed and filtered to measure the absolute abundance of every unique TCRbeta CDR3 rearrangement. For each sample, productive Simpson clonality was calculated as the square root of Simpson's diversity index across productive rearrangements. Drawn from immuneACCESS, this table holds only the in-frame rearrangements with V and J called that TCRdb kept. Clones are partly lost; checked studies trace under half to an unresolved V gene and leave the rest unexplained. V, J and clone size derive from that table, while D and trimming were established from the DNA sequence. Recorded for this sample are 200,000 to 300,000 clones; 86% of them occurred a single time. The ten biggest clones cover about 9.2% of the sample.

A second Seattle source provided samples from volunteer blood donors who had recovered from COVID-19. Collaborating institutions collected whole blood in K2EDTA tubes following their own protocols. For TCRbeta analysis, collaborators shipped samples in one of three forms: frozen whole blood, isolated PBMCs, or DNA extracted from either of those sample types. Comments on this clone: The clone's antigen remains unknown. Per-nucleotide qualities are absent, and no much larger clonotype sits a single base away.

The CDR3, from cysteine to phenylalanine, totals 13 residues. Of all the DNA, just the CDR3 is kept, 39 bases in frame from base 1. V is pared back by 1 base and J by 7 bases, with 10 bases lying between the germline termini. CDR1 and CDR2 are read off the germline V gene as SNHLY and FYNNEI. Study-level results and caveats: How much clinical and demographic metadata was included differed by source and by participant, and the metadata was provided uncurated.

Rearrangement joined TRBV2 to TRBJ1-2; TRBD1 is a weak D gene call, 5 bases matching. The sample consisted of peripheral blood. The TCR sequence derives from a man between 35 and 55 years old who had recovered from COVID-19. The CDR3 region has the sequence CASSEVSGGGYTF. At the DNA level, the sequence is TGTGCCAGCAGTGAAGTATCGGGGGGTGGCTACACCTTC.